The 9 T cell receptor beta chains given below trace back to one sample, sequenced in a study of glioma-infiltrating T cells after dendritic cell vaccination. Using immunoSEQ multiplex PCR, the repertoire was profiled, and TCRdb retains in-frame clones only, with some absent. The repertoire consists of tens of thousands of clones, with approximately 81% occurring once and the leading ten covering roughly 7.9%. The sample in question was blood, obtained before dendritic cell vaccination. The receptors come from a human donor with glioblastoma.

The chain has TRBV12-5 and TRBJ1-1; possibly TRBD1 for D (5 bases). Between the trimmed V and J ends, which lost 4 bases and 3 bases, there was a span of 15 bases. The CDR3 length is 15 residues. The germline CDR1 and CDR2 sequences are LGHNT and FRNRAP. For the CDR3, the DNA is TGTGCTAGTGGTTCCGGGGGAAGAGGGTACACTGAAGCTTTCTTT. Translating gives CASGSGGRGYTEAFF.

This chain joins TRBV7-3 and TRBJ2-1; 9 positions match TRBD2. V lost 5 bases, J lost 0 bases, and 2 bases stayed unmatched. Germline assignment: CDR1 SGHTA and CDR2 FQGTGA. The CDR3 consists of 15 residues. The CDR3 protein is CASSLSGSSYNEQFF. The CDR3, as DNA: TGTGCCAGCAGCCTTAGCGGGAGCTCCTACAATGAGCAGTTCTTC.

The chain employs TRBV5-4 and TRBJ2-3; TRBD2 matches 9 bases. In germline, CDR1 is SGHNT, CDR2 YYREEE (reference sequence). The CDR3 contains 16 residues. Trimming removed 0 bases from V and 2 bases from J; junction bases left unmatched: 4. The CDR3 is CASSLALAGLTDTQYF. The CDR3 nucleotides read TGTGCCAGCAGCTTGGCGCTAGCGGGACTCACAGATACGCAGTATTTT.

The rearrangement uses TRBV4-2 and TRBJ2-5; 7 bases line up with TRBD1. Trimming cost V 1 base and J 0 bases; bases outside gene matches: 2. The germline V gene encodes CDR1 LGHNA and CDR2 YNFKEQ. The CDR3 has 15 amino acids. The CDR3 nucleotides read TGTGCCAGCAGCCAAGTGGGACAGTACCAAGAGACCCAGTACTTC. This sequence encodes CASSQVGQYQETQYF.

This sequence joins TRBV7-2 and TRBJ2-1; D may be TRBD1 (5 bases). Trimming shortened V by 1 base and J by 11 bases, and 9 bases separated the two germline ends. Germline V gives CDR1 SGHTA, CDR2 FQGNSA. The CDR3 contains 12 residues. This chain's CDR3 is CASSLDWTQQFF. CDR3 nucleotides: TGTGCCAGCAGCTTAGATTGGACACAGCAGTTCTTC.

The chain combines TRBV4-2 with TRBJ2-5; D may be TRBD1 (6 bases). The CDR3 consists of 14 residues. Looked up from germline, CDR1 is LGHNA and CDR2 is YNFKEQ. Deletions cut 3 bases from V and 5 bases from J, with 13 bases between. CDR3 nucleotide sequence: TGTGCCAGCAGCCATTCGGCCCAGGGGGAGACCCAGTACTTC. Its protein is CASSHSAQGETQYF.

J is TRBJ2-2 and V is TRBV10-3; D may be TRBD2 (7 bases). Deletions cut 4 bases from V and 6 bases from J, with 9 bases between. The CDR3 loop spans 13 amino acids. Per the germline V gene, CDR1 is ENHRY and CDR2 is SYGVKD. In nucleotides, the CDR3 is TGTGCCATCAGTGGGGGGGGCGCCGGGGAGCTGTTTTTT. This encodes CAISGGGAGELFF.

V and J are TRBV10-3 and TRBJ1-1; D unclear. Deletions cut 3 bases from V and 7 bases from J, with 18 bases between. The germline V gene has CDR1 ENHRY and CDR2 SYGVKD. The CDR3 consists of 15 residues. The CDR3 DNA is TGTGCCATCAGTGATAAATGGGGAGGATTGGATGAAGCTTTCTTT. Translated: CAISDKWGGLDEAFF.

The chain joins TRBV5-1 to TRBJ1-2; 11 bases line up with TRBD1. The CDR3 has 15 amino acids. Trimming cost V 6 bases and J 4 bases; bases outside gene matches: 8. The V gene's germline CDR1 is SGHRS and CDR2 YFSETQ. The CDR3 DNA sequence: TGCGCCAGCACCGAAGGGACAGGGGGTATCTATGGCTACACCTTC. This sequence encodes CASTEGTGGIYGYTF.